A single TCR beta chain is shown here with its context. Antigen: not known. This sample is part of a study of PD-1 blockade in classical Hodgkin lymphoma. Study outcomes and limitations: CD8+ TCR diversity did not rise significantly by C4D1, unlike CD4+. Patients newly diagnosed and complete responders had comparable baseline diversity.

The assay was immunoSEQ multiplex PCR, and TCRdb's table has in-frame clones only and misses some. This table holds tens of thousands of clones, approximately 90% found once. This CDR3 contains 12 residues. The V end lost 0 bases, the J end lost 5 bases, and 1 base lay between the germline ends. Germline values: CDR1 LGHNA, CDR2 YSLEER. The time point: cycle 4 day 1 (C4D1), after five to seven weeks of nivolumab. All patients experienced relapse after autologous stem cell transplantation, and brentuximab vedotin exposure was variable. The clonotype originates from a human donor with classical Hodgkin lymphoma. This sample comprised peripheral blood mononuclear cells (PBMCs), obtained before the fourth cycle of nivolumab. V is TRBV4-3 and J is TRBJ2-2, with D uncertain. CDR3 DNA sequence: TGCGCCAGCAGCCAAGAGACCGGGGAGCTGTTTTTT. Its protein product is CASSQETGELFF.